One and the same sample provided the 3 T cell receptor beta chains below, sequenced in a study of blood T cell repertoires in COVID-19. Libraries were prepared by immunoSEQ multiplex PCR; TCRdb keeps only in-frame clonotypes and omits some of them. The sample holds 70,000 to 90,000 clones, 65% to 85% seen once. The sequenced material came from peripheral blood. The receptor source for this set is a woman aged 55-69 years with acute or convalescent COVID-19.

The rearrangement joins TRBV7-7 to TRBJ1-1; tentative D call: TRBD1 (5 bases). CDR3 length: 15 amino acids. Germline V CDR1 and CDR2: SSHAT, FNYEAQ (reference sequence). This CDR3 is CAIVRRVGRNTEAFF. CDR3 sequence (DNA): TGTGCTATAGTTCGCAGGGTAGGAAGGAACACTGAAGCTTTCTTT.

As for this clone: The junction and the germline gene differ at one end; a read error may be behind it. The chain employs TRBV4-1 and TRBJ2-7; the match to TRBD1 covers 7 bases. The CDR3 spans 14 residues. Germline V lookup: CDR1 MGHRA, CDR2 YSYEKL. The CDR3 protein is CASSREVIPGQLEF. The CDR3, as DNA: TGCGCCAGCAGCCGAGAGGTTATACCGGGACAGTTAGAGTTC.

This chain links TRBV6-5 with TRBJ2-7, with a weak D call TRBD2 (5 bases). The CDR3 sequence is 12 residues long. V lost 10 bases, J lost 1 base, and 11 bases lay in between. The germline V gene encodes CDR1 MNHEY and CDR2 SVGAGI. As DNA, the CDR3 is TGTGCCACCGAGGGATCGTCCTACGAGCAGTACTTC. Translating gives CATEGSSYEQYF.